Given below is one TCR beta chain in context. The sample is drawn from a study of blood T cell repertoires in COVID-19. Study overall: The United States, Italy and Spain supplied acute and convalescent COVID-19 samples. Nucleic acid was either cDNA or gDNA, and it came from T cells, B-cell-depleted T cells, or PBMCs.

The CDR3 consists of 15 residues. CDR1 and CDR2 from the germline V gene are LNHDA and SQIVND (reference sequence). The V gene end was trimmed by 3 bases and the J gene end by 4 bases; junction bases not matched to a gene: 3. TCRdb's table, derived via immunoSEQ multiplex PCR, lists solely in-frame clones and lacks some. The table shows some 150,000 clones, with over 80% occurring only once. Shortly before study entry, within 2 weeks, exposed participants had met a COVID-19 case. The chain uses TRBV19 and TRBJ2-6; the match to TRBD2 covers 7 bases. This TCR was recovered from a woman between 45 and 60 years old who had been exposed to COVID-19. The sequenced sample was PBMCs or T cells enriched from blood (not recorded which). CDR3 amino acids: CASSMGGSGANVLTF. CDR3 in DNA: TGTGCCAGTAGTATGGGGGGGTCCGGGGCCAACGTCCTGACTTTC.